This is a list of T cell receptor beta chains from one sample in a study of CXCR3-negative and CXCR3-positive naive CD8 T cells. TCRdb re-called the 5' RACE reads and shows each CDR3 protein once, DNA omitted. This sample's clone table lists 150,000 to 170,000 distinct CDR3 sequences. The source material was naive CXCR3+ CD8+ T cells from blood. Receptor source: a human donor in good health. Some clones in this sample may be carry-over from other donors' samples. Each CDR3 is given with its conserved first and last residue. The order of the fields is J gene, V gene, CDR3 protein.

j_gene: TRBJ2-1
v_gene: TRBV10-3
CDR3aa: CAISELATRGYNEQFF

j_gene: TRBJ2-7
v_gene: TRBV5-1
CDR3aa: CASSFPTSGTHEQYF

j_gene: TRBJ2-4
v_gene: TRBV29-1
CDR3aa: CSPTDSLVAKNIQYF

j_gene: TRBJ2-5
v_gene: TRBV28
CDR3aa: CASSLGSQETQYF

j_gene: TRBJ2-7
v_gene: TRBV20-1
CDR3aa: CSAREENSYEQYF

j_gene: TRBJ2-5
v_gene: TRBV7-2
CDR3aa: CASSLVVGSADLQETQYF

j_gene: TRBJ2-1
v_gene: TRBV5-4
CDR3aa: CASSPGLAANNEQFF

j_gene: TRBJ1-6
v_gene: TRBV28
CDR3aa: CASSKAGTGELPPLHF

j_gene: TRBJ1-2
v_gene: TRBV12-3/TRBV12-4
CDR3aa: CASSFLPVYGYTF

j_gene: TRBJ2-1
v_gene: TRBV11-2
CDR3aa: CASSFAGKDGEQFF

j_gene: TRBJ2-3
v_gene: TRBV10-3
CDR3aa: CAISAGSTDTQYF

j_gene: TRBJ2-7
v_gene: TRBV7-9
CDR3aa: CASSSGLYEQYF

j_gene: TRBJ1-1
v_gene: TRBV9
CDR3aa: CASSVSARGGLGDTEAFF

j_gene: TRBJ2-3
v_gene: TRBV28
CDR3aa: CASSYPDRAQYF

j_gene: TRBJ2-7
v_gene: TRBV20-1
CDR3aa: CSARDGTGVVYEQYF

j_gene: TRBJ2-7
v_gene: TRBV29-1
CDR3aa: CSVEEGGPRGEQYF